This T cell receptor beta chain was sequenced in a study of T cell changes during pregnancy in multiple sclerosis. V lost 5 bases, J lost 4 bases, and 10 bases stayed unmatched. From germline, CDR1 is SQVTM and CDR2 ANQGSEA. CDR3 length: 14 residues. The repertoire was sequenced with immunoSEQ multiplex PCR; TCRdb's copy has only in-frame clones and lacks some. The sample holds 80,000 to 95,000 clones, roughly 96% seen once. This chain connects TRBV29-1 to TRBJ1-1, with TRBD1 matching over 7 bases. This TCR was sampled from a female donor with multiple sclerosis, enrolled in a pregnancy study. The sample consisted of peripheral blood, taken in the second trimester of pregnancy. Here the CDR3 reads CSVQRDRSATEAFF. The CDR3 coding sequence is TGCAGCGTTCAAAGGGACAGATCGGCCACTGAAGCTTTCTTT.